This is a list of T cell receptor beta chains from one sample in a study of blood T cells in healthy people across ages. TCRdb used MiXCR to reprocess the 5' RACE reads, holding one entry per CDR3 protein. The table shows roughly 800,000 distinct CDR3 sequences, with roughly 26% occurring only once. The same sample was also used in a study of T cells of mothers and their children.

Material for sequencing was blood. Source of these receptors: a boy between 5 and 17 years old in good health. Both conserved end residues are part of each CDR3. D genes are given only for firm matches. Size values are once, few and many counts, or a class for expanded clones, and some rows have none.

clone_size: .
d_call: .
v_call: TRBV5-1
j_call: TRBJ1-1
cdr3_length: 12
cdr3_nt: TGCGCCAGCTCCATTGGAGGTGCTGAAGCTTTCTTT
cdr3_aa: CASSIGGAEAFF

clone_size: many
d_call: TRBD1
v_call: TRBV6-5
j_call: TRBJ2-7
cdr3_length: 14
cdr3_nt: TGTGCCAGCAGTTACGGGACAGGGGGCTACGAGCAGTACTTC
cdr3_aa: CASSYGTGGYEQYF

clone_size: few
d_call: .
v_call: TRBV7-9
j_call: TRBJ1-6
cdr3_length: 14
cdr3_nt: TGTGCCAGCAGCTTATTCGCGGGGAATTCGCCCCTCCACTTT
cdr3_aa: CASSLFAGNSPLHF

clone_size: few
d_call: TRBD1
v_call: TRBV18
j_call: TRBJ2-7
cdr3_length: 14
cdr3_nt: TGTGCCAGCTCACTGACAGGGGGCCTCTACGAGCAGTACTTC
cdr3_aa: CASSLTGGLYEQYF

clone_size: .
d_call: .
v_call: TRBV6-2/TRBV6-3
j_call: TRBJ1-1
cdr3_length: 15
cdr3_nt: TGTGCCAGCAGTTCTACTCCGCCGGGGGACACTGAAGCTTTCTTT
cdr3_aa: CASSSTPPGDTEAFF

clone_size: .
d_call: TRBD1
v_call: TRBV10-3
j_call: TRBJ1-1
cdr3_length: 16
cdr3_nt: TGTGCCATCAATGATAACCGAAGACAGGGGATCCCTGAAGCTTTCTTT
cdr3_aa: CAINDNRRQGIPEAFF

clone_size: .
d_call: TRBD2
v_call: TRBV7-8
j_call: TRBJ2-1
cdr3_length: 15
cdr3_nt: TGTGCCAGCAGCACCCTAAGCGGGAGGGCCAACGAGCAGTTCTTC
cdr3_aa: CASSTLSGRANEQFF

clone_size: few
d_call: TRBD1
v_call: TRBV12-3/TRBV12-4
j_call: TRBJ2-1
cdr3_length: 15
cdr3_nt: TGTGCCAGCAGTTTTAGGGACAGGGGTAGAAATGAGCAGTTCTTC
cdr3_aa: CASSFRDRGRNEQFF

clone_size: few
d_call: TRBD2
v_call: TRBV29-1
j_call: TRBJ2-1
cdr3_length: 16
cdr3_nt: TGCAGCGTCGCTACGGGACTAGCGGGGGATCTCGATGAGCAGTTCTTC
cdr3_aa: CSVATGLAGDLDEQFF

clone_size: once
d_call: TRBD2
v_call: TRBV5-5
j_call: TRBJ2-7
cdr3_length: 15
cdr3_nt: TGTGCCAGCAGCTTATTTCTAGCGGCCCCCTACGAGCAGTACTTC
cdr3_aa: CASSLFLAAPYEQYF

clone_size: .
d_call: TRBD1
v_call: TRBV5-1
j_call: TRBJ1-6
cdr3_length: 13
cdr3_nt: TGCGCCAGCAGGGGACAGGGTAGCTCACCCCTCCACTTT
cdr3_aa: CASRGQGSSPLHF

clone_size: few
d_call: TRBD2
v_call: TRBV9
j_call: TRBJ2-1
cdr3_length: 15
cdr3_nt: TGTGCCAGCAGCTCAAGACTAGCGGGGTACAATGAGCAGTTCTTC
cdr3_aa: CASSSRLAGYNEQFF

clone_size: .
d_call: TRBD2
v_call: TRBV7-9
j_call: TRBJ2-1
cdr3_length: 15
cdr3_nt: TGTGCCAGCAGCGATAGCGGGAGAACGTACAATGAGCAGTTCTTC
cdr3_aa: CASSDSGRTYNEQFF